Included here is one T cell receptor beta chain sequence, with context. Its specificity is unknown. This record belongs to a study of T cells in tuberculosis. Study details: This South African cohort compared adolescents with or without latent tuberculosis against adults with active tuberculosis.

Germline V gene sequence: CDR1 SGDLS, CDR2 YYNGEE. This CDR3 has 14 amino acids. Only in-frame clones appear in the TCRdb table, and some are missing; sequencing was by immunoSEQ multiplex PCR. The sample lists about 36,000 clones, over 85% occurring once. Latent tuberculosis screening used tuberculin skin test and IGRA at entry. Whole-study findings and limits: Active tuberculosis alpha repertoires lay closer to GMM-specific TCRs than controls'.

What was sequenced was PBMCs. This receptor was obtained from a donor aged 5 to 30 with latent tuberculosis or without tuberculosis infection. The chain couples TRBV9 to TRBJ2-1; D is possibly TRBD2 (6 bases). The CDR3, as DNA: TGTGCTCCAGTCACGGGATTGGGGGGCAATGAGCAGTTCTTC. The encoded protein is CAPVTGLGGNEQFF.